This T cell receptor (beta chain) was sequenced for a study of blood T cell repertoires in COVID-19. Study details: PBMCs, B-cell-depleted T cells, or T cells were the source of the cDNA or gDNA that made up the material.

Participants came from about 24 US areas, aged about 18 to 100 years. Per the original methods: Researchers report that nucleated cell counts were estimated from reference gene primer amplification. TCRdb keeps only in-frame clones here, not all; method: immunoSEQ multiplex PCR. V, J and clone size are taken as reported in that table, and D and trimming were inferred from the DNA itself. Counted here are around 130,000 clones, around 84% occurring once; the ten biggest clones make up about 2.4%. This clone has a single count. The clonotype comes from a man in his forties with acute COVID-19. Material: PBMCs or T cells enriched from blood (not recorded which).

CDR3 protein: CASSLGTPQETQYF. CDR3 bases: TGTGCCAGCAGCTTAGGGACTCCTCAAGAGACCCAGTACTTC. V usage is TRBV11-2 and J usage is TRBJ2-5, with TRBD2 as a possible D gene (5 bases). This CDR3 region has 14 residues. CDR1 is SGHAT, CDR2 FQNNGV, per germline. V lost 1 base to trimming and J lost 2 bases, with 8 bases between them.